The present T cell receptor (beta chain) was sequenced within a study of shared clonotypes between healthy human individuals. Germline CDR1 SGHRS, CDR2 YFSETQ. This CDR3 is built from 15 residues. Trimming cost V 4 bases and J 3 bases, with 17 bases left between them. Measured with immunoSEQ multiplex PCR; TCRdb has only the in-frame clones, and not every one. The sample has over a million clones, 95% to 99% seen once. CD4+ cells underwent separation, giving CD45RA+ naive and CD45RA-negative memory subsets. V gene TRBV5-1 combines with J gene TRBJ2-7; D is possibly TRBD1 (6 bases). The specimen was naive CD4+ T cells sorted from blood. Described subset: CD45RA+ positively selected. The TCR sequence derives from a man aged 25 to 40 in good health. The CDR3 reads CASSQVWDTDYEQYF. The CDR3 DNA sequence: TGCGCCAGCAGCCAAGTATGGGACACTGACTACGAGCAGTACTTC.